These 9 T cell receptor beta chains were all obtained from the same sample, sequenced in a study of cytomegalovirus exposure and HLA in healthy donors (dated by TCRdb to 2016 to 2017). Libraries were constructed by the immunoSEQ multiplex PCR assay. A mixture of 60 forward primers for TCR Vbeta segments and 13 reverse primers for TCR Jbeta segments was used in the multiplex PCR. Held by TCRdb, this immuneACCESS table contains in-frame sequences only and omits some clones. Under half of the omission traces to an unresolved V gene where checked; the cause of the rest is unknown. Within this sample are approximately 150,000 clones, with 72% of them counted one time only. 2% to 2.5% of the sample is in the top ten clones. The sample taken for sequencing was PBMCs. Source of these receptors: a human donor in good health.

The rearrangement links TRBV7-6 to TRBJ2-1; 9 bases agree with TRBD2. After removal of 5 bases from V and 2 bases from J, the junction contained 7 bases not matched to a gene. Germline V gene sequence: CDR1 SGHVS, CDR2 FNYEAQ. The CDR3 has 16 amino acids. The CDR3 DNA reads as TGTGCCAGCAGCCCCCGGGGCGGGGGGGCCTACAATGAGCAGTTCTTC. Translating gives CASSPRGGGAYNEQFF.

This sequence joins TRBV29-1 and TRBJ2-7; 9 bases are a match to TRBD1. Trimming took 6 bases from V and 1 from J; bases not matched to a gene: 7. The germline gives CDR1 SQVTM, CDR2 ANQGSEA. The CDR3 sequence is 14 residues long. CDR3 in DNA: TGCAGCGTCTGGGACAGGGACATTTCCTACGAGCAGTACTTC. Protein: CSVWDRDISYEQYF.

The chain joins TRBV2 to TRBJ2-2; D remains ambiguous. CDR3 length: 12 residues. Germline CDR1 and CDR2: SNHLY and FYNNEI. V lost 6 bases and J lost 3, with 5 bases in between. In DNA, the CDR3 is TGTGCCAGCAGCACGGACACCGGGGAGCTGTTTTTT. Translation gives CASSTDTGELFF. Based on the CDR3 plus reference TRBV2 and TRBJ2-2, the full variable domain is EPEVTQTPSHQVTQMGQEVILRCVPISNHLYFYWYRQILGQKVEFLVSFYNNEISEKSEIFDDQFSVERPDGSNFTLKIRSTKLEDSAMYFCASSTDTGELFFGEGSRLTVL.

This chain joins TRBV7-8 and TRBJ1-2, with 9 bases lining up with TRBD1. Germline trimming cut 3 bases from V and 9 bases from J; bases unmatched to any gene: 8. This CDR3 is built from 14 residues. From germline, CDR1 is SGHVS and CDR2 FQNEAQ. CDR3 residues: CASSFAGTGQRYTF. CDR3 nucleotide sequence: TGTGCCAGCAGCTTCGCCGGGACAGGGCAACGCTACACCTTC.

The chain is built from TRBV2 and TRBJ1-2; D uncertain. This CDR3 has 14 amino acids. V was shortened by 2 bases and J by 6 bases, with 13 bases between the two germline ends. Per germline, CDR1 SNHLY and CDR2 FYNNEI. CDR3 region: CASSESGWRHGYTF. CDR3 bases: TGTGCCAGCAGTGAATCAGGCTGGAGGCATGGCTACACCTTC.

The J gene is TRBJ2-7, the V gene TRBV15; D may be TRBD1 (6 bases). Germline V gene sequence: CDR1 LNHNV, CDR2 YYDKDF (reference sequence). V lost 0 bases and J lost 1, with 13 bases in between. The length of the CDR3 is 16 residues. In nucleotides, the CDR3 is TGTGCCACCAGCAGAGATCGACAGGCCGAATCCTACGAGCAGTACTTC. Translating it yields CATSRDRQAESYEQYF.

The sample holds one count of this clone. This chain uses TRBV19 with TRBJ2-3, with a weak D call TRBD2 (6 bases). Germline-derived CDR1 and CDR2 are LNHDA and SQIVND (reference sequence). Deletions cut 8 bases from V and 4 bases from J, with 13 bases between. CDR3 length equals 13 residues. CDR3 DNA sequence: TGTGCCAGTCGAAGGGGAGGCGCAGATACGCAGTATTTT. Translated: CASRRGGADTQYF. Full variable domain (missing parts from reference TRBV19 and TRBJ2-3): DGGITQSPKYLFRKEGQNVTLSCEQNLNHDAMYWYRQDPGQGLRLIYYSQIVNDFQKGDIAEGYSVSREKKESFPLTVTSAQKNPTAFYLCASRRGGADTQYFGPGTRLTVL.

This clone was observed a handful of times. The chain carries TRBV20-1 and TRBJ1-1; D uncertain. V lost 5 bases to trimming and J lost 5 bases, with 9 bases between them. In germline, CDR1 is DFQATT, CDR2 SNEGSKA (reference sequence). The CDR3 runs to 11 residues. Here the CDR3 reads CSALKQTEAFF. Here the CDR3 DNA reads TGCAGTGCTCTCAAACAGACTGAAGCTTTCTTT.

Only a few counts were recorded for this clone. J is TRBJ2-7 and V is TRBV5-1; D is unresolved. The CDR3 covers 11 residues. V lost 4 bases, J lost 3 bases, and 5 bases lay in between. Germline V CDR1 and CDR2: SGHRS, YFSETQ. CDR3 in amino acids: CASSQNYEQYF. For the CDR3, the DNA is TGCGCCAGCAGCCAGAACTACGAGCAGTACTTC. Drawing the rest from reference TRBV5-1 and TRBJ2-7, the complete variable domain is KAGVTQTPRYLIKTRGQQVTLSCSPISGHRSVSWYQQTPGQGLQFLFEYFSETQRNKGNFPGRFSGRQFSNSRSEMNVSTLELGDSALYLCASSQNYEQYFGPGTRLTVT.